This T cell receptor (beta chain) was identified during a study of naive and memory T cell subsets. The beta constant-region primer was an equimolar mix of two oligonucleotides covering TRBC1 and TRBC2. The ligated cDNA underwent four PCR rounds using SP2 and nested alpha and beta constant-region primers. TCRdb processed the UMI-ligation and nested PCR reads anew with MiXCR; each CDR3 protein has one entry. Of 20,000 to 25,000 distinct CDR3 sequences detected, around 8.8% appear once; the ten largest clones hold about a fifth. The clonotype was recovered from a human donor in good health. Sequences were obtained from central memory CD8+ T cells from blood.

Written as DNA, the CDR3 is TGTGCCAGCAGTGACTCGGCTAACGCGAACACCGGGGAGCTGTTTTTT. Translating it yields CASSDSANANTGELFF. The chain has TRBV6-4 and TRBJ2-2; no clear D gene. V lost 0 bases and J 0 bases, leaving 8 bases between the germline ends. The germline V gene has CDR1 MRHNA and CDR2 SNTAGT. This CDR3 has 16 amino acids.